The 17 T cell receptor beta chains listed next were all sequenced from one sample in a study of blood T cell repertoires in COVID-19. Sequencing used immunoSEQ multiplex PCR; TCRdb keeps in-frame clones, though not all of them. The data show about 250,000 clones, with around nine tenths seen just once and around 1.7% held by the top ten. Specimen: peripheral blood. These receptors all come from a woman aged 55-69 years who had recovered from COVID-19.

The chain couples TRBV5-4 to TRBJ2-5; 7 bases align to TRBD2. The CDR3 is 15 residues long. Looked up from germline, CDR1 is SGHNT and CDR2 is YYREEE (reference sequence). V gave up 0 bases and J gave up 4 bases; unmatched junction bases: 6. The CDR3 region has the DNA TGTGCCAGCAGCTTGGACCCGGGGGAGGGAGAGACCCAGTACTTC. This gives the protein CASSLDPGEGETQYF. Full variable domain (missing parts from reference TRBV5-4 and TRBJ2-5): ETGVTQSPTHLIKTRGQQVTLRCSSQSGHNTVSWYQQALGQGPQFIFQYYREEENGRGNFPPRFSGLQFPNYSSELNVNALELDDSALYLCASSLDPGEGETQYFGPGTRLLVL.

This clone has just one count. The rearrangement joins TRBV3-1 (or the pseudogene TRBV3-2) to TRBJ1-2; D not resolved. CDR3 size: 14 residues. Trimming cost V 4 bases and J 4 bases, with 13 bases left between them. Germline V lookup: CDR1 LGHDT, CDR2 YNNKEL (reference sequence). This chain's CDR3 is CASSPSLYGYGYTF. The DNA for the CDR3 is TGTGCCAGCAGCCCCTCTCTATACGGCTATGGCTACACCTTC.

V gene TRBV13 combines with J gene TRBJ1-5; 9 bases align to TRBD1. The V gene end was trimmed by 0 bases and the J gene end by 1 base; junction bases not matched to a gene: 1. The germline V gene has CDR1 PRHDT and CDR2 FYEKMQ (reference sequence). This CDR3 contains 16 residues. The CDR3 here is CASSLGGQGSNQPQHF. In DNA form, the CDR3 reads TGTGCCAGCAGCTTAGGCGGACAGGGGAGCAATCAGCCCCAGCATTTT.

V is TRBV11-3 and J is TRBJ2-1; 10 bases are a match to TRBD2. The V gene end was trimmed by 5 bases and the J gene end by 6 bases; junction bases not matched to a gene: 7. Germline V gene lookup returns CDR1 SGHNT and CDR2 YENEEA. This CDR3 spans 15 amino acids. The CDR3 coding sequence is TGTGCCAGCAGCACCCAGCGGGGGGGGTCCAATGAGCAGTTCTTC. This translates into CASSTQRGGSNEQFF.

This clone showed up just a few times. The rearrangement links TRBV3-1 (or the pseudogene TRBV3-2) to TRBJ1-6; D may be TRBD1 (5 bases). V was shortened by 4 bases and J by 4 bases, with 11 bases between the two germline ends. CDR3 length equals 15 residues. The germline V gene has CDR1 LGHDT and CDR2 YNNKEL (reference sequence). CDR3 nucleotides: TGTGCCAGCAGCCCGACGGGGGGATATAATTCACCCCTCCACTTT. Protein sequence: CASSPTGGYNSPLHF.

The chain has TRBV7-2 and TRBJ2-3; D perhaps matches TRBD1 (6 bases). Per the germline V gene, CDR1 is SGHTA and CDR2 is FQGNSA. This CDR3 comprises 13 residues. Trimming pared 8 bases from V and 10 bases from J, leaving 19 bases between. CDR3 bases: TGTGCCAGCGTCACAGGGAGCCGCGACCCGCAGTATTTT. Its protein is CASVTGSRDPQYF.

At least ten counts were recorded for this clone. The chain is built from TRBV9 and TRBJ2-6, with 12 bases aligning to TRBD2. The germline gives CDR1 SGDLS, CDR2 YYNGEE. The V gene end was trimmed by 0 bases and the J gene end by 3 bases; junction bases not matched to a gene: 13. The CDR3 consists of 21 residues. As DNA, the CDR3 is TGTGCCAGCAGCGTAGTCGGCCTAGCGGGGGGGCCCCGGCGTGGGGCCAACGTCCTGACTTTC. It translates to CASSVVGLAGGPRRGANVLTF.

A few counts support this clone. The rearrangement uses TRBV11-1 and TRBJ2-3; TRBD2 matches 9 bases. Germline loops: CDR1 SGHAT, CDR2 FQDESV (reference sequence). J lost 5 bases, V lost 5 bases, and 11 bases had no gene match. The CDR3 is 16 amino acids. The CDR3 nucleotides are TGTGCCAGCAGCCGTCTCCTGGCGGGGGGGGGAGATACGCAGTATTTT. This sequence encodes CASSRLLAGGGDTQYF.

This chain uses TRBV19 with TRBJ2-1; 8 bases match TRBD2. CDR1 is LNHDA and CDR2 is SQIVND in the germline V gene (reference sequence). The CDR3 runs to 14 residues. With 1 base clipped from V and 4 bases from J, the junction kept 0 bases outside the gene matches. DNA of the CDR3: TGTGCCAGTAGTATAGGCGGGGGGTACAATGAGCAGTTCTTC. It codes for CASSIGGGYNEQFF.

This rearrangement joins TRBV5-1 to TRBJ1-2, with 7 bases lining up with TRBD1. The CDR3 is 15 amino acids. Germline loops: CDR1 SGHRS, CDR2 YFSETQ. The trim removed 1 base at V and 5 bases at J, leaving 8 bases unmatched. As DNA, the CDR3 is TGCGCCAGCAGCTTGACGCTGGGACAGATTTATGGCTACACCTTC. The encoded protein is CASSLTLGQIYGYTF.

The chain is built from TRBV10-3 and TRBJ2-1; a possible D gene is TRBD1 (6 bases). The CDR3 length is 15 residues. Germline V gene lookup returns CDR1 ENHRY and CDR2 SYGVKD. The V and J ends lost 10 bases and 0 bases respectively, with 16 bases between them. For the CDR3, the DNA is TGTGCCACAGGCCCCGGGACAAGCTCCTACAATGAGCAGTTCTTC. Its protein product is CATGPGTSSYNEQFF.

The V gene is TRBV4-3, the J gene TRBJ1-6; D might be TRBD1 (5 bases). Germline V gene lookup returns CDR1 LGHNA and CDR2 YSLEER. This CDR3 is 18 amino acids long. Trimming cost V 0 bases and J 0 bases, with 12 bases left between them. CDR3 coding DNA: TGCGCCAGCAGCCAAGATGGGGCATATGGCTCCTATAATTCACCCCTCCACTTT. Amino acids: CASSQDGAYGSYNSPLHF.

The V and J genes are TRBV9 and TRBJ2-1; 9 bases fit TRBD2. The CDR3 loop spans 14 amino acids. J lost 9 bases, V lost 4 bases, and 8 bases had no gene match. CDR1 and CDR2 (germline): SGDLS, YYNGEE. The CDR3 region has the DNA TGTGCCAGCAGCACCGAGGGACTAGCTTCTGAGCAGTTCTTC. Translating it yields CASSTEGLASEQFF.

This rearrangement joins TRBV7-2 to TRBJ2-7; 9 nucleotides agree with TRBD1. CDR3 size: 15 residues. After removal of 6 bases from V and 6 bases from J, the junction contained 12 bases not matched to a gene. Germline loops: CDR1 SGHTA, CDR2 FQGNSA. The CDR3 reads CASSSTSGQGREQYF. The CDR3 DNA is TGTGCCAGCAGTTCCACGTCGGGACAGGGCCGCGAGCAGTACTTC.

The chain is built from TRBV29-1 and TRBJ1-4; D not certain. Germline CDR1 and CDR2: SQVTM and ANQGSEA. The CDR3 contains 12 residues. The V gene lost 6 bases and the J gene lost 6 bases, with 11 bases spanning the gap. The CDR3 protein is CSVAEPHEKLFF. CDR3 DNA: TGCAGCGTGGCCGAACCTCATGAAAAACTGTTTTTT.

The chain couples TRBV2 to TRBJ2-1; 9 bases match TRBD1. Germline V lookup: CDR1 SNHLY, CDR2 FYNNEI. The CDR3 has 12 residues. Losses at the gene ends were 7 bases for V and 14 bases for J; bases not matched to a gene: 9. This chain's CDR3 is CASTTGGFFKFF. In DNA, the CDR3 is TGTGCCAGCACCACAGGGGGCTTTTTCAAGTTCTTC.

The V call is TRBV19, the J call TRBJ1-6, with D uncertain. This CDR3 comprises 15 residues. From germline, CDR1 is LNHDA and CDR2 SQIVND (reference sequence). Trimming stripped 3 bases from V and 10 bases from J, with 16 bases between. The CDR3 loop reads CASSIDGAGGSPLHF. The CDR3 coding sequence is TGTGCCAGTAGTATCGATGGCGCGGGAGGGTCACCCCTCCACTTT. The full variable domain, its missing parts supplied by reference TRBV19 and TRBJ1-6, is DGGITQSPKYLFRKEGQNVTLSCEQNLNHDAMYWYRQDPGQGLRLIYYSQIVNDFQKGDIAEGYSVSREKKESFPLTVTSAQKNPTAFYLCASSIDGAGGSPLHFGNGTRLTVT.